These T cell receptor beta chains were read from a single sample in a study of cytomegalovirus exposure and HLA in healthy donors. Data came from immunoSEQ multiplex PCR; TCRdb stores just in-frame clones and leaves some out. The sample lists about 160,000 clones; around 76% were seen once. The sample comprised PBMCs. Every receptor here comes from a girl aged 5 to 17 in good health and CMV-seropositive. Both conserved end residues are part of each CDR3. The D gene is left open where the match is weak. Clone size is stated in some rows and not others, as once, few, many or a class when expanded.

CDR3nt	CDR3aa	abundance	j_gene	v_gene	d_gene
TGCAGCGTGCCTCGGGGGATCTCTTCCTACAATGAGCAGTTCTTC	CSVPRGISSYNEQFF	.	TRBJ2-1	TRBV29-1	.
TGTGCCAGCAGCGAAGGGACAGGGACTAACTATGGCTACACCTTC	CASSEGTGTNYGYTF	few	TRBJ1-2	TRBV7-9	TRBD1
TGCGCCAGCAGCCAAGATGTCGGACAGGGGCTAACAGATACGCAGTATTTT	CASSQDVGQGLTDTQYF	.	TRBJ2-3	TRBV4-3	TRBD1
TGTGCCAGCAGAAGACAGGGCTCCTACGGGCAGTACTTC	CASRRQGSYGQYF	.	TRBJ2-7	TRBV7-9	TRBD1
TGCGCCAGCAGCCCTCAAGCGGCAGCGGGGGGTAACAATGAGCAGTTCTTC	CASSPQAAAGGNNEQFF	.	TRBJ2-1	TRBV4-1	TRBD2
TGTGCCAGCAGGCAGGAACCAGGAGGTACCCAGTACTTC	CASRQEPGGTQYF	.	TRBJ2-5	TRBV5-6	.
TGTGCCAGCAGTGCCGGGACTAGCGGGGGGGCCGGGGGTGAGCAGTTCTTC	CASSAGTSGGAGGEQFF	few	TRBJ2-1	TRBV27	TRBD2
TGTGCCAGCCGGGGGGGGGTTGGCACAGATACGCAGTATTTT	CASRGGVGTDTQYF	.	TRBJ2-3	TRBV2	TRBD2
TGTGCCAGCAGTTTCCCCGGGGAGGGGAAAGAGACCCAGTACTTC	CASSFPGEGKETQYF	.	TRBJ2-5	TRBV28	TRBD2
TGTGCCAGCAGTGAAGAGGGGGTCGTCTACGAGCAGTACTTC	CASSEEGVVYEQYF	.	TRBJ2-7	TRBV6-1	.
TGTGCCAGCAGTCCCCAACAGGGTCCCTACGAGCAGTACTTC	CASSPQQGPYEQYF	.	TRBJ2-7	TRBV28	.
TGTGCCAGCGGGACAGGGGCTAGCAATCAGCCCCAGCATTTT	CASGTGASNQPQHF	.	TRBJ1-5	TRBV10-3	TRBD1
TGTGCCAGCAGCTTACTAGACGGGGGGGAGACCCAGTACTTC	CASSLLDGGETQYF	.	TRBJ2-5	TRBV7-9	TRBD2
TGTGCCAGCAGTGGACAGGGCGTCGAGACCCAGTACTTC	CASSGQGVETQYF	.	TRBJ2-5	TRBV2	TRBD1
TGCAGTGCTAGCGGGGGGAATGAGCAGTTCTTC	CSASGGNEQFF	.	TRBJ2-1	TRBV20-1	TRBD2
TGTGCCTGCGGGACTAGCGGATCGAACACCGGGGAGCTGTTTTTT	CACGTSGSNTGELFF	.	TRBJ2-2	TRBV30	TRBD2
TGTGCAGCTAGCGGGGGGAGCTCCTACGAGCAGTACTTC	CAASGGSSYEQYF	once	TRBJ2-7	TRBV27	TRBD2
TGTGCCAGCAGCTTATTATTGTCGAGGGAAGAGACCCAGTACTTC	CASSLLLSREETQYF	.	TRBJ2-5	TRBV13	.
TGTGCCAGCAGCTACGACAGAAACATTCAGTACTTC	CASSYDRNIQYF	once	TRBJ2-4	TRBV2	.
TGTGCCAGCAGCGTAGGGAACGGGGGGATCCCAGATACGCAGTATTTT	CASSVGNGGIPDTQYF	few	TRBJ2-3	TRBV9	TRBD2
TGTGCCAGTAGTATAAGGGGCCTCCGGGCCCTTAATGAAAAACTGTTTTTT	CASSIRGLRALNEKLFF	.	TRBJ1-4	TRBV19	.
TGCGCCAGCAGTGAGTCGACTAGCGGGGAGTTATACGAGCAGTACTTC	CASSESTSGELYEQYF	.	TRBJ2-7	TRBV10-1	TRBD2
TGTGCCAGCAGCCCCCGAGAAGCTTCCCTCTCCTACGAGCAGTACTTC	CASSPREASLSYEQYF	.	TRBJ2-7	TRBV6-6	.
TGTGCCAGCAGCTCCTCCTCGGGGGGGGCGTTAAACTATGGCTACACCTTC	CASSSSSGGALNYGYTF	.	TRBJ1-2	TRBV7-9	.
TGTGCCAGCTCACCTACGCAGGGGGCGCGATACAATGAGCAGTTCTTC	CASSPTQGARYNEQFF	.	TRBJ2-1	TRBV18	TRBD1
TGTGCCAGCAGCTTAGTTAAGGGGCTGGGGGATACGCAGTATTTT	CASSLVKGLGDTQYF	.	TRBJ2-3	TRBV7-9	.
TGCGCCAGCGGGGGACAGTCCCCCGCGGACACCATATATTTT	CASGGQSPADTIYF	.	TRBJ1-3	TRBV5-1	TRBD1
TGTGCCAGCAGCTCACAGGGTGGCTCTGGAAACACCATATATTTT	CASSSQGGSGNTIYF	.	TRBJ1-3	TRBV6-6	.
TGTGCCAGCAGCAAAGCGCTACAGTCCCCCTTTAACTATGGCTACACCTTC	CASSKALQSPFNYGYTF	.	TRBJ1-2	TRBV21-1	.
TGTGCCAGCAGCGTTAGCGGGAGGGACTACAATGAGCAGTTCTTC	CASSVSGRDYNEQFF	.	TRBJ2-1	TRBV7-9	TRBD2
TGTGCGGCCTGGATAGGGAGGGAAGCTTTCTTT	CAAWIGREAFF	.	TRBJ1-1	TRBV30	.
TGTGCCAGCAGGGCGCGGGATCACTATGGCTACACCTTC	CASRARDHYGYTF	.	TRBJ1-2	TRBV28	.
TGTGCCAGCAGTGAAGCACGGCTAGCCCTGAGCTCCTACAATGAGCAGTTCTTC	CASSEARLALSSYNEQFF	few	TRBJ2-1	TRBV6-1	.
TGTGCCAGCAGCGTAGGAAGTAGCGGGGGGGCGGATACGCAGTATTTT	CASSVGSSGGADTQYF	.	TRBJ2-3	TRBV9	TRBD2
TGTGCCAGCAGTGGACTAATCCTTGGAAACATTCAGTACTTC	CASSGLILGNIQYF	.	TRBJ2-4	TRBV2	.
TGTGCCAGCAGCTTAGGGCCTAGCGGGAGGAATGAGCAGTTCTTC	CASSLGPSGRNEQFF	.	TRBJ2-1	TRBV7-8	TRBD2
TGTGCCAGCTCACCATTTGGGGGGGGAACTGAAGCTTTCTTT	CASSPFGGGTEAFF	.	TRBJ1-1	TRBV18	.
TGTGCCAGCAGATTGTCGGGACAGCGGACCTACGAGCAGTACTTC	CASRLSGQRTYEQYF	.	TRBJ2-7	TRBV28	TRBD1
TGCGCCAGCAGCTTGGGCGAGACAGCTACCGGGGAGCTGTTTTTT	CASSLGETATGELFF	.	TRBJ2-2	TRBV5-1	.
TGTGCCATCAGTGAGGCTGAGGGGACTAAAGCTTTCTTT	CAISEAEGTKAFF	.	TRBJ1-1	TRBV10-3	.
TGTGCCAGCAGCTTAGGGGACAGTAACTATGGCTACACCTTC	CASSLGDSNYGYTF	.	TRBJ1-2	TRBV7-9	TRBD1
TGCGCCAGCAGCTTGAGCGGGTCCACAGATACGCAGTATTTT	CASSLSGSTDTQYF	once	TRBJ2-3	TRBV5-1	.
TGTGCCGGCAGCTTAGTGAGGACTAGCGGGAGAAGAAGGCCCGGGGAGCTGTTTTTT	CAGSLVRTSGRRRPGELFF	.	TRBJ2-2	TRBV11-2	TRBD2
TGTGCCAGCAGGCGGGACAGATATGCAACTAATGAAAAACTGTTTTTT	CASRRDRYATNEKLFF	.	TRBJ1-4	TRBV2	TRBD1
TGTGCCAGCAGCCCCGGGACAGGGCCCGGGGAGCTGTTTTTT	CASSPGTGPGELFF	.	TRBJ2-2	TRBV9	TRBD1
TGCAGCGTTGAAGGGTTAGGGGCCGGGAGCTACTACGAGCAGTACTTC	CSVEGLGAGSYYEQYF	.	TRBJ2-7	TRBV29-1	.
TGTGCCAGCAAAATGGCAGGGAGGAATGAGCAGTTCTTC	CASKMAGRNEQFF	.	TRBJ2-1	TRBV6-1	.